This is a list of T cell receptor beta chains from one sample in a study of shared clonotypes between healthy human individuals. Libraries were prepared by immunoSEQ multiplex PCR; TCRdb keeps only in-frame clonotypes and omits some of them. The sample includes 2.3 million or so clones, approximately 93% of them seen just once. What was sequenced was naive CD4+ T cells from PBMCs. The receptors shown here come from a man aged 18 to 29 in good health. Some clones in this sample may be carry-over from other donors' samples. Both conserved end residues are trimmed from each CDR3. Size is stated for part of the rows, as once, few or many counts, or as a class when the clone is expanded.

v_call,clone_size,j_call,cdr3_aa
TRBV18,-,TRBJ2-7,ASSTGQGITYEQY
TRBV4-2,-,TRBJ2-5,ASSQGNGIAGTQETQY
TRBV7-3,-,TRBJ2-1,ASSLTAGVVYNEQF
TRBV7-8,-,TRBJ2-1,ASSLGRGYNEQF
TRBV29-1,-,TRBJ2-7,SVEGVDEQY
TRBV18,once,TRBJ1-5,ASSLGTGNQPQH
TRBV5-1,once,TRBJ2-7,ASSIQASGGSYEQY
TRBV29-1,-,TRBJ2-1,SVEYRVTNEQF
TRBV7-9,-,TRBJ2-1,ASSLERVSYNEQF
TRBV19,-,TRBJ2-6,ASRGQGARGANVLT
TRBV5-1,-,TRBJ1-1,ASSLDGGTEAF
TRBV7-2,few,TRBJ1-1,ASSSQGGATEAF
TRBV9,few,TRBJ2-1,ASSVSGGSYNEQF
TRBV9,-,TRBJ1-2,ASSARRTGVANYGYT
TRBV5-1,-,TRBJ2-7,ASSLALVNEQY
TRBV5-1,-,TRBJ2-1,ASSLFGGATYNEQF
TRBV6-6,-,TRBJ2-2,ASSYINDKELF
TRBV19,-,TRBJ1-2,ASSIEGRTGSHGYT
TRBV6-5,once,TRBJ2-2,ASSYLGRAGELF
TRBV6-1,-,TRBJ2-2,ASSEALVGQGPNTGELF
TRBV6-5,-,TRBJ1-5,ASSYRVGRGEPQH
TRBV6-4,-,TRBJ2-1,ASSGEATSYNEQF
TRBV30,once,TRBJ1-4,AWSGLPAGQGEKLF
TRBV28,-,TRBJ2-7,ASTPTSGLYEQY
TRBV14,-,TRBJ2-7,ASSLGARTLSTSYEQY
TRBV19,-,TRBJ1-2,ASSPGYYGYT
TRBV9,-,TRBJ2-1,ASSVARETYNEQF
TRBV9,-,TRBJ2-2,ASSAIPGQPITGELF
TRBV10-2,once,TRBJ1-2,ASRPRDSYYT
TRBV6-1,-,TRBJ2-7,ASRPGHIYEQY
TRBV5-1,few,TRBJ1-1,ASSGQGRGTEAF
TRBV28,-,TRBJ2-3,ASSRKAASTDTQY
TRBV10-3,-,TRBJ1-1,AISESLPIEAF
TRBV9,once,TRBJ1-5,ASSVEFDQPQH
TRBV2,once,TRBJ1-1,ASNPPGGQSMNTEAF
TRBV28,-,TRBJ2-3,ASTQGGDTQY
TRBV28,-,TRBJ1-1,ASSHDRGWGLAPF
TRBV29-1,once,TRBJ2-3,SVGTLATDTQY
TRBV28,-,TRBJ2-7,ASGTTGNLYEQY
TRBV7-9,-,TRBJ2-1,ASSLALAGADEQF
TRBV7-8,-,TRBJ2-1,ASSFRLHSYNEQF
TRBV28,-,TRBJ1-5,ASTIQGQPQH
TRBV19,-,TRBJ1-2,ASTDRVNGGYT
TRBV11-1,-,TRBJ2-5,ASSLVGSPIRETQY
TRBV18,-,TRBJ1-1,ASSPQQYRTWADTEAF
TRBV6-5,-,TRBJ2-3,ASRPRTGSPDTQY
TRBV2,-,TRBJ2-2,ASTMKSTGRELF
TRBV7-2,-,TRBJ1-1,ASSLDRTNTEAF
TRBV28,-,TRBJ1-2,ASSPPGTYGYT
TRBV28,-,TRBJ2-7,ASSSLSDRAWEQY
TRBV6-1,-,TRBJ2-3,ASSVGGGTQY
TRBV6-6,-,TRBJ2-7,ASSTSDSYEQY
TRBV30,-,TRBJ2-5,AWSVRGSYQETQY
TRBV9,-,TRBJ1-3,ASSVDRDGEGNTIY
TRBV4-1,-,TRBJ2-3,ASSQDSTDTHTQY